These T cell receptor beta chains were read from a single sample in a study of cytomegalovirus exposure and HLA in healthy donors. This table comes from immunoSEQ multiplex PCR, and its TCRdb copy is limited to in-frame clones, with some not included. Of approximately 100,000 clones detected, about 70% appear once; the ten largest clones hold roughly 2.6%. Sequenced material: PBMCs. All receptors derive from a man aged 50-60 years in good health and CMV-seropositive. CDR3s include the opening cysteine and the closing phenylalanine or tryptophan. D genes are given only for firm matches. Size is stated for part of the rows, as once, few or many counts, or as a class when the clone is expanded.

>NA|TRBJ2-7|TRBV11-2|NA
TGTGCCAGCAGCTGGCGCCGGACAGCAGAGTCCGGCGAGCAGTACTTC
CASSWRRTAESGEQYF
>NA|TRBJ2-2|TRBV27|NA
TGTGCCAGCAGTTTATATACGGGGGACAACACCGGGGAGCTGTTTTTT
CASSLYTGDNTGELFF
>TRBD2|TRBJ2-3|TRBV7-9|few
TGTGCCAGCAGCTCCGGTTCGGTGGGAGGGAGAGATACGCAGTATTTT
CASSSGSVGGRDTQYF
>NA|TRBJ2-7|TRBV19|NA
TGTGCCAGTAGTATAAGGGTATTTGGGGGCGAGCAGTACTTC
CASSIRVFGGEQYF
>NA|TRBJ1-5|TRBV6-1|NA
TGTGCCAGCAGTGAAATGAGGGGGGGATATAGCAATCAGCCCCAGCATTTT
CASSEMRGGYSNQPQHF
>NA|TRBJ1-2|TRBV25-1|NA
TGTGCCAGCAGTGATACCCAGTGGAGATATGGCTACACCTTC
CASSDTQWRYGYTF
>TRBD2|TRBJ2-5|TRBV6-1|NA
TGTGCCAGCAGTGCCAATCTAGCGGGGGAAGAGACCCAGTACTTC
CASSANLAGEETQYF
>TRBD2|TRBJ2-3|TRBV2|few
TGTGCCAGCAGTAGACTAGCGGGTGGCACAGATACGCAGTATTTT
CASSRLAGGTDTQYF
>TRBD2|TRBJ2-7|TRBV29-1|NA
TGCAGCGTCGCCCTCGGATGGATTCAACAGGGCGGGGGGTACGAGCAGTACTTC
CSVALGWIQQGGGYEQYF
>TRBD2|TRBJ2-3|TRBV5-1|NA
TGCGCCAGCAGTGATAGCGGGAGAACAGATACGCAGTATTTT
CASSDSGRTDTQYF
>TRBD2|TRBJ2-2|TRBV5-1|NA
TGCGCCAGCAGCTTGGCCGTCCTAGCGGGAGGGCCCGGGGAGCTGTTTTTT
CASSLAVLAGGPGELFF